The 24 T cell receptor beta chains listed next were all sequenced from one sample in a study of identical twins. TCRdb passed the 5' RACE reads through MiXCR, listing each CDR3 protein once. This repertoire shows roughly 710,000 distinct CDR3 sequences, approximately 6% found once; its top ten account for around 1.9%. The sample consisted of naive T cells sorted from blood. The receptor set was obtained from a man between 18 and 35 years old in good health.

This clonotype was counted at least ten times. The chain joins TRBV25-1 to TRBJ2-1; D could derive from TRBD1 or TRBD2 (5 bases each). The CDR3 is 15 residues long. The V and J ends lost 2 bases and 9 bases respectively, with 17 bases between them. Per germline, CDR1 MGHDK and CDR2 SYGVNS. CDR3 sequence (DNA): TGTGCCAGCAGTGAAGTTTCAGTTGGGGGACGTGAGCAGTTCTTC. It specifies CASSEVSVGGREQFF.

This clonotype was counted only a few times. The J gene is TRBJ1-2, the V gene TRBV29-1, with D maybe TRBD1 (5 bases). Trimming stripped 0 bases from V and 4 bases from J, with 15 bases between. The CDR3 has 15 amino acids. CDR1 and CDR2 from the germline V gene are SQVTM and ANQGSEA. CDR3 DNA sequence: TGCAGCGTTGAAGATCCTACTTTGGGGGGCTATGGCTACACCTTC. This encodes CSVEDPTLGGYGYTF.

This clonotype was seen many times. This rearrangement joins TRBV12-3 or TRBV12-4 to TRBJ2-2, with D possibly TRBD2 on 7 matching bases. The CDR3 has 15 amino acids. Trimming left V 6 bases short and J 4 bases short, with 15 bases between. CDR3 loop: CASRRSGGITGELFF. The CDR3 nucleotides read TGTGCCAGCAGAAGATCGGGGGGCATCACCGGGGAGCTGTTTTTT.

This clonotype was observed at least ten times. The CDR3 bases are TGCAGCGTACCCCGAGCTCAGGTCACCTACGAGCAGTACGTC. It encodes CSVPRAQVTYEQYV. The rearrangement joins TRBV29-1 to TRBJ2-7, with D uncertain. The CDR3 spans 14 residues. CDR1 and CDR2 from the germline V gene are SQVTM and ANQGSEA. The V end lost 6 bases, the J end lost 2 bases, and 17 bases lay between the germline ends.

This clonotype was counted only a few times. This rearrangement joins TRBV20-1 to TRBJ1-5; TRBD1 is a possible D gene (5 bases). This CDR3 is built from 13 residues. Per germline, CDR1 DFQATT and CDR2 SNEGSKA (reference sequence). V was shortened by 6 bases and J by 3 bases, with 12 bases between the two germline ends. In nucleotides, the CDR3 is TGCAGTGCCGGGGGGGTCTACAATCAGCCCCAGCATTTT. This codes for CSAGGVYNQPQHF.

This clonotype was seen repeatedly, ten times or more. The chain carries TRBV10-1 and TRBJ1-3; possibly TRBD1 for D (5 bases). Deletions cut 4 bases from V and 2 bases from J, with 9 bases between. CDR3 length: 14 residues. Germline V lookup: CDR1 WNHNN, CDR2 SYGVQD (reference sequence). The CDR3 DNA follows: TGCGCCAGCAGTGGTGGGACCCCTGGAAACACCATATATTTT. Residues: CASSGGTPGNTIYF.

This clonotype was seen repeatedly, ten times or more. The chain is built from TRBV6-2 or TRBV6-3 and TRBJ2-2, with no clear D. This CDR3 comprises 16 residues. V lost 1 base, J lost 6 bases, and 15 bases lay in between. Germline values: CDR1 MNHEY, CDR2 SVGEGT. The CDR3 protein is CASSYWPVPGAGELFF. The CDR3 DNA is TGTGCCAGCAGTTACTGGCCCGTCCCTGGGGCCGGGGAGCTGTTTTTT.

This clonotype came up a few times. CDR3 region: CASSEHYTGTTNTGELFF. CDR3 bases: TGTGCCAGCAGTGAACATTATACCGGGACAACGAACACCGGGGAGCTGTTTTTT. The J gene is TRBJ2-2, the V gene TRBV25-1, with D perhaps matching TRBD1 (6 bases). Per germline, CDR1 MGHDK and CDR2 SYGVNS. The CDR3 extends over 18 amino acids. Trimming cost V 2 bases and J 0 bases, with 16 bases left between them.

In its sample, this clonotype was seen many times. The V gene is TRBV6-2 or TRBV6-3, the J gene TRBJ1-2, with D possibly being TRBD1 (5 bases). V lost 5 bases and J lost 0, with 10 bases in between. From germline, CDR1 is MNHEY and CDR2 SVGEGT. The CDR3 is 14 residues long. Here the CDR3 reads CASSVDRSNYGYTF. Here the CDR3 DNA reads TGTGCCAGCAGTGTTGACAGATCTAACTATGGCTACACCTTC.

This clonotype was counted between two and nine times. This chain joins TRBV28 and TRBJ2-7; TRBD1 might be the D (5 bases). Germline V gene lookup returns CDR1 MDHEN and CDR2 SYDVKM. The CDR3 sequence is 14 residues long. Trimming took 7 bases from V and 2 from J, leaving 15 bases between them. The CDR3 is CASNPAQVTYEQYF. The CDR3 DNA reads TGTGCCAGCAACCCCGCACAGGTCACCTACGAGCAGTACTTC.

This clonotype was counted at least ten times. The J gene is TRBJ2-2, the V gene TRBV5-1; 7 bases are shared with TRBD2. The junction had 7 bases not matched to a gene; V was cut back by 2 bases and J by 0 bases. This CDR3 region has 17 residues. Germline V gene data show CDR1 as SGHRS and CDR2 as YFSETQ. For the CDR3, the DNA is TGCGCCAGCAGCTTCCGCGGGAGATTATCGAACACCGGGGAGCTGTTTTTT. Translating it yields CASSFRGRLSNTGELFF.

CDR3 sequence: CASSFGLDPLSRQFF. CDR3 DNA: TGTGCCAGCAGCTTTGGACTAGACCCCCTCTCGAGGCAGTTCTTC. V is TRBV5-5 and J is TRBJ2-1; 7 bases are a match to TRBD2. J gave up 12 bases and V 2 bases, and 14 bases lay outside the gene matches. The CDR3 length is 15 residues. The germline V gene has CDR1 SGHKS and CDR2 YYEKEE (reference sequence).

This clonotype appeared a few times. This sequence joins TRBV5-1 and TRBJ2-3; tentatively, D is TRBD2 (6 bases). CDR1 and CDR2 (germline): SGHRS, YFSETQ. Trimming removed 2 bases at V and 2 bases at J, with 18 bases between. The CDR3 runs 17 residues. CDR3 residues: CASSLGRAGDSTDTQYF. The CDR3 coding sequence is TGCGCCAGCAGCTTAGGCCGGGCCGGGGACTCCACAGATACGCAGTATTTT.

This chain links TRBV5-1 with TRBJ2-5; TRBD2 matches at 7 bases. Germline CDR1 is SGHRS and CDR2 is YFSETQ. This CDR3 comprises 15 residues. V lost 4 bases and J lost 3; bases outside the gene matches: 9. In nucleotides, the CDR3 is TGCGCCAGCAGCGGGACGAGGCTAGCGGAAGAGACCCAGTACTTC. This translates into CASSGTRLAEETQYF.

V gene TRBV20-1 combines with J gene TRBJ2-6; 11 bases fit TRBD1. V dropped 0 bases and J dropped 4; count of bases not matched to a gene: 8. CDR1 DFQATT and CDR2 SNEGSKA come from the germline V gene (reference sequence). This CDR3 contains 18 residues. Written as DNA, the CDR3 is TGCAGTGCTAGAGAGTCCGGACAGGGGGCGCGCGGGGCCAACGTCCTGACTTTC. Translation: CSARESGQGARGANVLTF.

V usage is TRBV7-3 and J usage is TRBJ2-5; 11 bases are a match to TRBD2. There are 15 residues in the CDR3. The V segment lost 4 bases and the J segment 5 bases; nucleotides outside the gene matches: 6. Germline assignment: CDR1 SGHTA and CDR2 FQGTGA. Here the CDR3 DNA reads TGTGCCAGCAGCTATTTAGCGGGAGGGACGGAGACCCAGTACTTC. This gives the protein CASSYLAGGTETQYF.

This clonotype showed up just a few times. This chain uses TRBV7-2 with TRBJ2-6, with a weak D call TRBD2 (5 bases). This CDR3 has 18 residues. Germline V gene sequence: CDR1 SGHTA, CDR2 FQGNSA. V was shortened by 0 bases and J by 0 bases, with 12 bases between the two germline ends. CDR3 residues: CASSLASGMVSGANVLTF. The CDR3 coding sequence is TGTGCCAGCAGCTTAGCGAGCGGTATGGTCTCTGGGGCCAACGTCCTGACTTTC.

This clonotype was observed at least ten times. The chain is built from TRBV12-3 or TRBV12-4 and TRBJ2-1; D is ambiguous. V shed 7 bases and J shed 3 bases, with 10 bases lying between them. This CDR3 region has 13 residues. The chain's CDR3 is CASTIAVYNEQFF. The CDR3 DNA follows: TGTGCCAGCACCATAGCTGTCTACAATGAGCAGTTCTTC.

This clonotype was recorded many times. The CDR3 protein is CSARAYAYEQYF. The CDR3 coding sequence is TGCAGTGCTAGAGCCTATGCCTACGAGCAGTACTTC. V gene TRBV20-1 combines with J gene TRBJ2-7; D gene uncertain. Per the germline V gene, CDR1 is DFQATT and CDR2 is SNEGSKA (reference sequence). Trimming pared 1 base from V and 2 bases from J, leaving 6 bases between. The CDR3 totals 12 residues.

This clonotype came up many times. The CDR3 does not end in the conserved phenylalanine or tryptophan, so this is likely a read error. Because the CDR3's place on the DNA is in doubt, the DNA is left out and the CDR3 is given as listed by TCRdb. The chain recombines TRBV28 with TRBJ2-7. The V gene's germline CDR1 is MDHEN and CDR2 SYDVKM. Counting both end residues, the CDR3 totals 9 amino acids. CDR3 loop: CASSLLAHD.

The rearrangement links TRBV18 to TRBJ2-7; no clear D gene. This CDR3 has 14 residues. Germline V gene sequence: CDR1 KGHSH, CDR2 LQKENI. V lost 1 base and J lost 2, with 9 bases in between. The CDR3 DNA follows: TGTGCCAGCTCACCACAGGGCAGGACCTACGAGCAGTACTTC. Amino acids: CASSPQGRTYEQYF.

Ten or more counts support this clonotype. V and J are TRBV18 and TRBJ2-6; a weak D match, TRBD2 (5 bases). Trimming stripped 3 bases from V and 0 bases from J, with 6 bases between. The germline V gene has CDR1 KGHSH and CDR2 LQKENI. The CDR3 sequence is 15 residues long. CDR3 nucleotides: TGTGCCAGCTCACCGAGGGCCTCTGGGGCCAACGTCCTGACTTTC. Translating it yields CASSPRASGANVLTF.

This clonotype was detected ten times or more. This sequence joins TRBV12-3 or TRBV12-4 and TRBJ1-2; the D gene is possibly TRBD1 (5 bases). V dropped 5 bases and J dropped 8 bases, with 12 bases sitting between them. The CDR3 has 12 residues. The CDR3 DNA follows: TGTGCCAGCAGTCTAGGGGAATGGGGCTACACCTTC. Protein product: CASSLGEWGYTF.

This clonotype was counted many times. Written as DNA, the CDR3 is TGTGCCAGCAGCTTAGCCGGAGTCGGGCAGTTCTTC. Amino acids: CASSLAGVGQFF. The chain links TRBV7-2 to TRBJ2-1, with D hard to call. Germline lookup yields CDR1 SGHTA and CDR2 FQGNSA. The CDR3 totals 12 residues. V shed 0 bases and J shed 12 bases, with 9 bases lying between them.